The T cell receptor (beta chain) described here comes from a study of T cell responses to AZD1222 COVID-19 vaccine. About this clone: No antigen is known for it.

The CDR3 runs to 15 residues. CDR1 LNHDA and CDR2 SQIVND come from the germline V gene (reference sequence). The V gene lost 6 bases and the J gene lost 3 bases, with 18 bases spanning the gap. Repertoires were generated with immunoSEQ multiplex PCR, while TCRdb's copy carries only in-frame clones and drops some. The profile shows over 150,000 clones, under 95% of them singletons. Overall study results and limits: No repertoire was sampled before or during the peak T cell response, only after it. Reports indicate that nearly half of spike-specific TCRs are directed at unmutated variant regions.

This receptor was taken from an adult in good health. Sequencing was performed on peripheral blood, taken on day 0 of AZD1222 vaccination. The V and J genes are TRBV19 and TRBJ2-7; perhaps D is TRBD1 or TRBD2 (5 bases each). The DNA of the CDR3 is TGTGCCAGTAGCCTACAACCCCGGGACCACTACGAGCAGTACTTC. Amino acids: CASSLQPRDHYEQYF.